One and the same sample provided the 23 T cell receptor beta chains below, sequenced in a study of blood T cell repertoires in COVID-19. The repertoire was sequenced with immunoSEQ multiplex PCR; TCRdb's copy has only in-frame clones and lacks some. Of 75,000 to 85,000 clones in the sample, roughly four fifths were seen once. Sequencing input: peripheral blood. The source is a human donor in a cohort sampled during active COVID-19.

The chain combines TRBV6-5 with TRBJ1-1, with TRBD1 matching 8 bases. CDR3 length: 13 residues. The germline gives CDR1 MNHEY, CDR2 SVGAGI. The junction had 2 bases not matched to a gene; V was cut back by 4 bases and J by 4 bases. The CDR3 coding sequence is TGTGCCAGCAGTTTTGACAGGGGCACTGAAGCTTTCTTT. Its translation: CASSFDRGTEAFF.

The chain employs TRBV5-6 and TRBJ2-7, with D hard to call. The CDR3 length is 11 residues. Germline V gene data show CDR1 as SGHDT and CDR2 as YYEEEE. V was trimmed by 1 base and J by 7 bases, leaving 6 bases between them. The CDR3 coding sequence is TGTGCCAGCAGCTTGAGGAGAGAGCAGTACTTC. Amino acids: CASSLRREQYF.

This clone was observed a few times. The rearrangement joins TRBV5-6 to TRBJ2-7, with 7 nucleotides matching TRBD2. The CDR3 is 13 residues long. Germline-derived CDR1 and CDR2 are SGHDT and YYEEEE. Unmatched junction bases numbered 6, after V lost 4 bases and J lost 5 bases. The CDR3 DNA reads TGTGCCAGCAGCCTACGGGCGGGAGACGAGCAGTACTTC. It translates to CASSLRAGDEQYF.

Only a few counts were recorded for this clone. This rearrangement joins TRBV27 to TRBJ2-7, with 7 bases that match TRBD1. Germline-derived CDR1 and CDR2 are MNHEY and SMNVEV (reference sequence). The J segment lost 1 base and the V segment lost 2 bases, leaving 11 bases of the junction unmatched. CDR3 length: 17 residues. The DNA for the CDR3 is TGTGCCAGCAGTTTAACCCCCTCTACAGGGGTGTCCTACGAGCAGTACTTC. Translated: CASSLTPSTGVSYEQYF.

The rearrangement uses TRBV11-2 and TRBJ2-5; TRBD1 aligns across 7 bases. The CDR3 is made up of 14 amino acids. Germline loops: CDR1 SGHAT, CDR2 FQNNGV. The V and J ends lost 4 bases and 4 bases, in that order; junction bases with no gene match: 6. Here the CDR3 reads CASSSQGVGETQYF. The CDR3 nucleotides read TGTGCCAGCAGCTCCCAGGGGGTTGGAGAGACCCAGTACTTC.

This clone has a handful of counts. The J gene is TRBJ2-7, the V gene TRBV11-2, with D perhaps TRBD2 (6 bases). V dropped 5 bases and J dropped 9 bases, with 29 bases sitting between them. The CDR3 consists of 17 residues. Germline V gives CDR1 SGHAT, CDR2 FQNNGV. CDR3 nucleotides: TGTGCCAGCAGCCGCCCCTATCAAGGTAGCGGTCACGAGGCGCAGTACTTC. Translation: CASSRPYQGSGHEAQYF.

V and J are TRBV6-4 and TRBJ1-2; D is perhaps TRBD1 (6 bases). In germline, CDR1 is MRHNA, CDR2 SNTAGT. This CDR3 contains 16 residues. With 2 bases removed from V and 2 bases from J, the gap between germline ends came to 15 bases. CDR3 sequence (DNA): TGTGCCAGCAGTGACGTCGACCGTACAGGGAACTATGGCTACACCTTC. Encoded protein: CASSDVDRTGNYGYTF.

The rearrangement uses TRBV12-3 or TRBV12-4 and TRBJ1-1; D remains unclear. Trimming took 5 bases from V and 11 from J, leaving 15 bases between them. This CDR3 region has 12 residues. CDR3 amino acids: CASSGPTRGAFF. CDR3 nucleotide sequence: TGTGCCAGCAGTGGACCGACCCGCGGGGCTTTCTTT.

The CDR3 DNA is TGTGCCACAATCTACCGGGACACAGGGGAAGAGACCCAGTACTTC. Amino acid sequence: CATIYRDTGEETQYF. The chain employs TRBV24-1 and TRBJ2-5; TRBD1 matches 7 bases. This CDR3 comprises 15 residues. The germline V gene has CDR1 KGHDR and CDR2 SFDVKD. Losses at the gene ends were 10 bases for V and 3 bases for J; bases not matched to a gene: 13.

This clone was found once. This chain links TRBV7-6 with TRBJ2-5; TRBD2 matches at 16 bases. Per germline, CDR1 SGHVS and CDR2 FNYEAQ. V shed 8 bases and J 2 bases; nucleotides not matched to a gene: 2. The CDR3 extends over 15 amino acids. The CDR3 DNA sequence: TGTGCCAGCGGGACTAGCGGGGGGGTTCAAGAGACCCAGTACTTC. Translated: CASGTSGGVQETQYF.

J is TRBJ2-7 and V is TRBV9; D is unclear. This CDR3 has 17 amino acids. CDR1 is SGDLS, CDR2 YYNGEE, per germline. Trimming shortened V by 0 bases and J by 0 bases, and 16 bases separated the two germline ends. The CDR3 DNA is TGTGCCAGCAGCGTAGATGGCAGCATTGGCGGCTCCTACGAGCAGTACTTC. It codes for CASSVDGSIGGSYEQYF. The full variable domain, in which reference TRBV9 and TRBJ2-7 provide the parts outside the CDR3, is DSGVTQTPKHLITATGQRVTLRCSPRSGDLSVYWYQQSLDQGLQFLIQYYNGEERAKGNILERFSAQQFPDLHSELNLSSLELGDSALYFCASSVDGSIGGSYEQYFGPGTRLTVT.

The CDR3 reads CASNRRGLSYEQYF. CDR3 coding DNA: TGTGCCAGCAACCGGAGGGGTCTCTCCTACGAGCAGTACTTC. The rearrangement joins TRBV6-5 to TRBJ2-7; D perhaps matches TRBD2 (6 bases). CDR1 is MNHEY, CDR2 SVGAGI, per germline. Trimming took 7 bases from V and 0 from J, leaving 13 bases between them. This CDR3 is 14 amino acids long.

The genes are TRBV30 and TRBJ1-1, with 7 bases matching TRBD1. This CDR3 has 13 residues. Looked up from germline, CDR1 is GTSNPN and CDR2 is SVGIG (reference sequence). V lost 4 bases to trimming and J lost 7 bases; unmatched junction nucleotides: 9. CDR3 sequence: CAWTPQGSIEAFF. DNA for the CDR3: TGTGCCTGGACCCCACAGGGGTCTATTGAAGCTTTCTTT. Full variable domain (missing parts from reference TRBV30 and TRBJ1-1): SQTIHQWPATLVQPVGSPLSLECTVEGTSNPNLYWYRQAAGRGLQLLFYSVGIGQISSEVPQNLSASRPQDRQFILSSKKLLLSDSGFYLCAWTPQGSIEAFFGQGTRLTVV.

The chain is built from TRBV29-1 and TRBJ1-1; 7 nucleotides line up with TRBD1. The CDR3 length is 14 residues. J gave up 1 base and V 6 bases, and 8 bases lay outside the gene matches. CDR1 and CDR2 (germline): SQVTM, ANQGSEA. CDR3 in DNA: TGCAGCGTGGGGAAGGGGGCCGGGAACACTGAAGCTTTCTTT. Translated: CSVGKGAGNTEAFF.

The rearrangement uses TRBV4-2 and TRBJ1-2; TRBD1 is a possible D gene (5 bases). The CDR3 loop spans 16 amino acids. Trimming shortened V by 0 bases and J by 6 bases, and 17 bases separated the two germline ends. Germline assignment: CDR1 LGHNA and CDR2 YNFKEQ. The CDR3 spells CASSQDVWQGINGYTF. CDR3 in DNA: TGTGCCAGCAGCCAAGATGTCTGGCAGGGAATCAATGGCTACACCTTC.

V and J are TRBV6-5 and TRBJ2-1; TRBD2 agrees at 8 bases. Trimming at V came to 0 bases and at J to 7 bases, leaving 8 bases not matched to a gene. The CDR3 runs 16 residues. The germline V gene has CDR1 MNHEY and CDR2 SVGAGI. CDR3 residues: CASSYSGLGAQNEQFF. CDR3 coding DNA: TGTGCCAGCAGTTACTCGGGACTAGGGGCACAAAATGAGCAGTTCTTC.

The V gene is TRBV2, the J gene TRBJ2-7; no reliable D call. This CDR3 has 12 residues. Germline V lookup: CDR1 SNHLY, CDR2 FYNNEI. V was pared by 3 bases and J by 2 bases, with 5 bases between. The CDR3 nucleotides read TGTGCCAGCAGTGACAGGCCCTACGAGCAGTACTTC. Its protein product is CASSDRPYEQYF.

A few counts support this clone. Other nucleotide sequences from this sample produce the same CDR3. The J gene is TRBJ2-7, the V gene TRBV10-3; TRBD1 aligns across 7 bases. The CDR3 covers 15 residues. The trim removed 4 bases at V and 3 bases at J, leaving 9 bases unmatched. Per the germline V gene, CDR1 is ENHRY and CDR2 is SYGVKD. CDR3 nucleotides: TGTGCCATCAGTGGGGGGCAGGGGGTTAACTACGAGCAGTACTTC. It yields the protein CAISGGQGVNYEQYF.

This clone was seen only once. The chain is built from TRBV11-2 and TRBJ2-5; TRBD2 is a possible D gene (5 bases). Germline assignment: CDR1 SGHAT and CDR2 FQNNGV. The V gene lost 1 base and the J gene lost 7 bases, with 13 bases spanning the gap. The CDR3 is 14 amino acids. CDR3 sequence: CASSLVRAAGTQYF. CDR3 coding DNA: TGTGCCAGCAGCTTAGTTCGGGCCGCGGGGACCCAGTACTTC.

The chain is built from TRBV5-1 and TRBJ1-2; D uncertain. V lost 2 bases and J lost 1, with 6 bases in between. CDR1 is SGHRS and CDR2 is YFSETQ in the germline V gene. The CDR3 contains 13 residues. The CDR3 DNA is TGCGCCAGCAGCTTCGGGGATAACTATGGCTACACCTTC. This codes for CASSFGDNYGYTF.

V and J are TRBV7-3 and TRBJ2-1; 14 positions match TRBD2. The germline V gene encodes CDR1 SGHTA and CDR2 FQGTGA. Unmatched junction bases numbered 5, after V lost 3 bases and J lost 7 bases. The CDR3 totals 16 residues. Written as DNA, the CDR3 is TGTGCCAGCAGCTTGGGCCGACTAGCGGGGGGGAATGAGCAGTTCTTC. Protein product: CASSLGRLAGGNEQFF.

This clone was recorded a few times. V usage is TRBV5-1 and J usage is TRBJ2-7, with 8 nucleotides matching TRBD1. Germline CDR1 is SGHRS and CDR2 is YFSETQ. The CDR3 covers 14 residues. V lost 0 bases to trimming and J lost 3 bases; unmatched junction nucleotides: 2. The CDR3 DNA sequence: TGCGCCAGCAGCTTGGAAGGACAGGGCTACGAGCAGTACTTC. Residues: CASSLEGQGYEQYF.

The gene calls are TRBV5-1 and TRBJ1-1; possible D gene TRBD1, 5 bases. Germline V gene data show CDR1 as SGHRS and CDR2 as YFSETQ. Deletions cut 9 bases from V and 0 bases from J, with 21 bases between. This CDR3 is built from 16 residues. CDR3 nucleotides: TGCGCCACCTCCTTGGGGAGGGACTGGATGAACACTGAAGCTTTCTTT. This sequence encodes CATSLGRDWMNTEAFF.